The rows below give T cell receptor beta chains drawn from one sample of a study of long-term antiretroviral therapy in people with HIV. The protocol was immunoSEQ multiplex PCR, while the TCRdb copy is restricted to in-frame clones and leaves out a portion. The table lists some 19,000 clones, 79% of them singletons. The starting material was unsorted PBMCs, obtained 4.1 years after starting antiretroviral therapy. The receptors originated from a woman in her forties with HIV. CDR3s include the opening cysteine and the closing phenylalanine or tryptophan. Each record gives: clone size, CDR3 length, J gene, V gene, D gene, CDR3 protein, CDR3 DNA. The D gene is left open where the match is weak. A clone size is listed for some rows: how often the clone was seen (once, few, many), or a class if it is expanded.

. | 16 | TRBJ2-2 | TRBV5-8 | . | CASSFGLSANTGELFF | TGTGCCAGCAGCTTTGGACTCTCCGCGAACACCGGGGAGCTGTTTTTT
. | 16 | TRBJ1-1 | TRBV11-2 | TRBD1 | CASSSFTGARRDGAFF | TGTGCCAGCAGCTCTTTTACAGGGGCGAGACGGGACGGAGCTTTCTTT
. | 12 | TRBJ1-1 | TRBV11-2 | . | CASSWGGTEAFF | TGTGCCAGCAGTTGGGGAGGCACTGAAGCTTTCTTT
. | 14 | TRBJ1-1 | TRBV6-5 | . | CASSYTHRDGEAFF | TGTGCCAGCAGTTACACCCACCGGGACGGGGAAGCTTTCTTT
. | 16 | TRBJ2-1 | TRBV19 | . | CASMGVVTSSYNEQFF | TGTGCCAGTATGGGAGTGGTTACAAGCTCCTACAATGAGCAGTTCTTC
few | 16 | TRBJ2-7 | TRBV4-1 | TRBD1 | CASSQEVGTGGYEQYF | TGCGCCAGCAGCCAAGAAGTAGGGACAGGGGGCTACGAGCAGTACTTC
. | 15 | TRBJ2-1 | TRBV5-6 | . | CASTSPVGAYNEQFF | TGTGCCAGCACCAGCCCGGTGGGGGCTTACAATGAGCAGTTCTTC
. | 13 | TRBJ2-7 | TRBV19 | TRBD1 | CASSITGGYEQYF | TGTGCCAGTAGTATAACAGGGGGCTACGAGCAGTACTTC
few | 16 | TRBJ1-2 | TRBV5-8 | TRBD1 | CASSLSGDRANYGYTF | TGTGCCAGCAGCTTGAGCGGGGACAGAGCTAACTATGGCTACACCTTC
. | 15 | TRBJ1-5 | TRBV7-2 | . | CASSLRRGGSQPQHF | TGTGCCAGCAGCTTACGAAGGGGCGGGTCCCAGCCCCAGCATTTT
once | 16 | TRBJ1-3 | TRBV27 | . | CASSLSLQGPGNTIYF | TGTGCCAGCAGTTTATCCCTACAGGGCCCTGGAAACACCATATATTTT
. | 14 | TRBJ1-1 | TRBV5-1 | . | CASSFGGLNTEAFF | TGCGCCAGCAGCTTCGGAGGCCTGAACACTGAAGCTTTCTTT
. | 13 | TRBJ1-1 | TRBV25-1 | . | CASSAGLNTEAFF | TGTGCCAGCAGTGCGGGGCTGAACACTGAAGCTTTCTTT
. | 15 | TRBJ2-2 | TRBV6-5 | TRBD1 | CASSSGTGYTGELFF | TGTGCCAGCAGTTCCGGGACAGGGTACACCGGGGAGCTGTTTTTT
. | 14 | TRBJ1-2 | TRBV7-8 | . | CASSLGDVVYGYTF | TGTGCCAGCAGCTTAGGAGATGTTGTCTATGGCTACACCTTC
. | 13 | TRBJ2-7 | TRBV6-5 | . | CASSYISGYEQYF | TGTGCCAGCAGTTACATCAGCGGCTACGAGCAGTACTTC
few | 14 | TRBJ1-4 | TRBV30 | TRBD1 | CAWRGTVLNEKLFF | TGTGCCTGGAGGGGGACAGTCCTTAATGAAAAACTGTTTTTT
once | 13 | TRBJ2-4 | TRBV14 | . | CASSQDRQGIQYF | TGTGCCAGCAGCCAAGATCGGCAAGGCATTCAGTACTTC
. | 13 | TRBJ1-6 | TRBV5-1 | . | CASSGGGRSPLHF | TGCGCCAGCAGCGGGGGAGGACGTTCACCCCTCCACTTT
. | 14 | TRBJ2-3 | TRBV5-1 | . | CASSLDQITDTQYF | TGCGCCAGCAGCTTGGACCAGATCACAGATACGCAGTATTTT
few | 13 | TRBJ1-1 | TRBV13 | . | CASSLMGYTEAFF | TGTGCCAGCAGCTTAATGGGTTACACTGAAGCTTTCTTT
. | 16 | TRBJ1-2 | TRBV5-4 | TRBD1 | CASSRLNFDRDYGYTF | TGTGCCAGCAGCCGGTTAAACTTCGACAGGGACTATGGCTACACCTTC
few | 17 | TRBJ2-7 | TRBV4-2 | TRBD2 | CASSQAVMTSGSHEQYF | TGTGCCAGCAGCCAAGCCGTAATGACTAGCGGGAGCCACGAGCAGTACTTC
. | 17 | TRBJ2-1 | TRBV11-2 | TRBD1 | CASSSLDRGGSYNEQFF | TGTGCCAGCAGCTCACTAGACAGGGGAGGATCCTACAATGAGCAGTTCTTC
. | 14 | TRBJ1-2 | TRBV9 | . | CASSVGGERDGYTF | TGTGCCAGCAGCGTAGGCGGGGAGCGGGATGGCTACACCTTC
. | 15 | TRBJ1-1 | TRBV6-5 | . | CASSYGSAAGTEAFF | TGTGCCAGCAGTTACGGATCCGCGGCGGGCACTGAAGCTTTCTTT
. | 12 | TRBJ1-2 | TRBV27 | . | CASSSRNYGYTF | TGTGCCAGCAGTTCGCGAAACTATGGCTACACCTTC
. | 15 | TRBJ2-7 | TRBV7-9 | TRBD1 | CASSSGQGGGYEQCF | TGTGCCAGCAGCTCGGGACAGGGTGGGGGCTACGAGCAGTGCTTC
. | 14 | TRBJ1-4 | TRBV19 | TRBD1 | CASRLAGGGEKLFF | TGTGCCAGTAGGTTGGCAGGGGGAGGTGAAAAACTGTTTTTT
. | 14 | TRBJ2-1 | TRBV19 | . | CASTSAFPPGEQFF | .
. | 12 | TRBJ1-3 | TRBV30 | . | CAWSDRANTIYF | TGTGCCTGGAGTGACAGGGCCAACACCATATATTTT